This T cell receptor beta chain was retrieved from a study of shared clonotypes between healthy human individuals. Study background: CD4 naive and memory got three plates each, CD8 naive two, CD8 memory one. General study results and limits: Despite large depth, sorted-subset datasets appeared incompletely sequenced. In general, naive subsets displayed greater estimated richness than memory subsets did.

CD45RA+ naive and CD45RA-negative memory subsets were separated from CD4+ cells. A word on this clone: Its antigen is undetermined.

The CDR3 consists of 14 residues. V was cut by 1 base and J by 1 base, with 8 bases left in between. Method: immunoSEQ multiplex PCR; TCRdb's copy keeps in-frame clones and lacks some. The data contain hundreds of thousands of clones, around 72% of them singletons. The sequenced sample was memory CD4+ T cells sorted from blood. Subset described: CD45RA-negative fraction. The receptor was derived from a woman aged 25-40 years in good health. The chain has TRBV23-1 and TRBJ2-7; D is possibly TRBD2 (5 bases). TRBV23-1 is an ORF; its function is uncertain. The CDR3 region is CASSQYEGSYEQYF. The CDR3, as DNA: TGCGCCAGCAGTCAATATGAGGGATCCTACGAGCAGTACTTC.